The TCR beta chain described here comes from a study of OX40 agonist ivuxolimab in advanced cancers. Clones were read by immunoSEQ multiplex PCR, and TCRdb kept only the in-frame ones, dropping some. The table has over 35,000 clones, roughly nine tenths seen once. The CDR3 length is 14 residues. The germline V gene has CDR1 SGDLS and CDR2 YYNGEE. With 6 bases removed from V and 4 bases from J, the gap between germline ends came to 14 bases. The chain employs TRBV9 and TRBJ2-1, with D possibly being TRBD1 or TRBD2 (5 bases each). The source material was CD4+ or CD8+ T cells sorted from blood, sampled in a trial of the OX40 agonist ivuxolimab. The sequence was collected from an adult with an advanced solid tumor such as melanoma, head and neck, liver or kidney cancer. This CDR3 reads CASTSEGQYNEQFF. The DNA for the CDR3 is TGTGCCAGCACCTCCGAGGGGCAGTACAATGAGCAGTTCTTC.